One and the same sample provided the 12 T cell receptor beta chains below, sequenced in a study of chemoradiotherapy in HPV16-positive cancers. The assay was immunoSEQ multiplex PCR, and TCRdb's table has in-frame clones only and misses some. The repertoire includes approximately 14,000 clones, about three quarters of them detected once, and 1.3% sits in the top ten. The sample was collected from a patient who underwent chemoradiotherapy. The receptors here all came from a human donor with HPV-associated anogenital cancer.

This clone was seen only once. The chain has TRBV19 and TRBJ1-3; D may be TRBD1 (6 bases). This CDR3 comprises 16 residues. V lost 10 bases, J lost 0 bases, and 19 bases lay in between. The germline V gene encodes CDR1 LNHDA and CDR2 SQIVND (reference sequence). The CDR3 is CATHQLGHSSGNTIYF. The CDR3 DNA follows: TGTGCCACCCACCAACTGGGACACAGCTCTGGAAACACCATATATTTT.

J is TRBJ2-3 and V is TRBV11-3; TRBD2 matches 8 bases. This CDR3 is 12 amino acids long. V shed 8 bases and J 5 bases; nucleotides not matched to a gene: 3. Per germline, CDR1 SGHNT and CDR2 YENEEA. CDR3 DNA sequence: TGTGCCAGCTCTAGCGGGCTAGATACGCAGTATTTT. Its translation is CASSSGLDTQYF.

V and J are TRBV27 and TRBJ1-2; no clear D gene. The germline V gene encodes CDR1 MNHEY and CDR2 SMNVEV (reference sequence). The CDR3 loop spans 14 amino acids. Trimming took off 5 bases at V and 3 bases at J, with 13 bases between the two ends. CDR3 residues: CASSKSASDYGYTF. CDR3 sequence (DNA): TGTGCCAGCAGTAAGTCAGCATCTGACTATGGCTACACCTTC.

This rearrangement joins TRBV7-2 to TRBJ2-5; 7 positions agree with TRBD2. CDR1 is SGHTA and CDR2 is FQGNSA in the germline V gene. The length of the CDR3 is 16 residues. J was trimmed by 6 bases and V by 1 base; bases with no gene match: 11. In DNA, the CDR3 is TGTGCCAGCAGCTTAGGGACTAGGGGCGCAGGGAAGACCCAGTACTTC. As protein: CASSLGTRGAGKTQYF.

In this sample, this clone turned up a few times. The CDR3 region is CASTLTVTGANVLTF. For the CDR3, the DNA is TGTGCCAGTACCCTGACAGTTACTGGGGCCAACGTCCTGACTTTC. This chain joins TRBV19 and TRBJ2-6; tentative D call: TRBD1 (5 bases). Germline loops: CDR1 LNHDA, CDR2 SQIVND (reference sequence). The V end was cut by 7 bases, the J end by 2 bases, with 12 bases between. There are 15 residues in the CDR3.

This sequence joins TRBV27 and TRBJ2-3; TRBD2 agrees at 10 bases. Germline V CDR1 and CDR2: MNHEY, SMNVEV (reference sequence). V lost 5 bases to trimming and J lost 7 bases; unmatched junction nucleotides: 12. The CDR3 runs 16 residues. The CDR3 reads CASSGPGLAARNTQYF. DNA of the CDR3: TGTGCCAGCAGTGGCCCCGGACTAGCGGCCAGGAATACGCAGTATTTT.

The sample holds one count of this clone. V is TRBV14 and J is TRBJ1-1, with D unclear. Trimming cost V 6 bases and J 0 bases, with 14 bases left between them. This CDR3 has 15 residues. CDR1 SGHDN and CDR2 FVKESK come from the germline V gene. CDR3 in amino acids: CASREGEALNTEAFF. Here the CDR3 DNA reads TGTGCCAGCAGGGAAGGAGAAGCGTTGAACACTGAAGCTTTCTTT. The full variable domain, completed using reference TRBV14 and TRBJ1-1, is EAGVTQFPSHSVIEKGQTVTLRCDPISGHDNLYWYRRVMGKEIKFLLHFVKESKQDESGMPNNRFLAERTGGTYSTLKVQPAELEDSGVYFCASREGEALNTEAFFGQGTRLTVV.

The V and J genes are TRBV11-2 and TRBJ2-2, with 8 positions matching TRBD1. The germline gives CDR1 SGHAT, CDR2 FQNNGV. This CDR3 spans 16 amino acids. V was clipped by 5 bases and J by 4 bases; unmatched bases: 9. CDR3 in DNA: TGTGCCAGCAGCCGACAGGGGAGAGTCATCACCGGGGAGCTGTTTTTT. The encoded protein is CASSRQGRVITGELFF.

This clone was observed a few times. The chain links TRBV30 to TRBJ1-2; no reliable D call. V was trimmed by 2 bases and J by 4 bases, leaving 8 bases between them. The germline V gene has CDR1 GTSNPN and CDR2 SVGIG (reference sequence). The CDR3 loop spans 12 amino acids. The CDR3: CAWSPLSYGYTF. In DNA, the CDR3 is TGTGCCTGGAGTCCGCTCAGCTATGGCTACACCTTC.

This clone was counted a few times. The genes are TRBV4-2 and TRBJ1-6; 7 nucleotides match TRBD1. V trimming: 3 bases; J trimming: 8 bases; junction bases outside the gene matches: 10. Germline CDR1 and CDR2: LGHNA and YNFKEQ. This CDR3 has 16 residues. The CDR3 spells CASSQSYNRGDSPLHF. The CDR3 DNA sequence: TGTGCCAGCAGCCAGTCATATAACAGGGGTGATTCACCCCTCCACTTT.

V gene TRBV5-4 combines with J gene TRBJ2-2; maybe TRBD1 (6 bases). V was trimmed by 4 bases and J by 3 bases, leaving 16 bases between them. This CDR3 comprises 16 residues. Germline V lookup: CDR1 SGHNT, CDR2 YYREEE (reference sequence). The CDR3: CASSLPPGADTGELFF. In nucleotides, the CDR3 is TGTGCCAGCAGCCTTCCGCCAGGGGCGGACACCGGGGAGCTGTTTTTT.

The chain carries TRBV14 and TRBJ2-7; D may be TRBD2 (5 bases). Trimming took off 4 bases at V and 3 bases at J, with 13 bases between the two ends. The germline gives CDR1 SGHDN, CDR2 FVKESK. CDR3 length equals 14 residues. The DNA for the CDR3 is TGTGCCAGCAGCCCCCGAGTGGGAGTCTACGAGCAGTACTTC. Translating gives CASSPRVGVYEQYF.